Listed here are 16 T cell receptor beta chains from one sample, sequenced in a study of CXCR3-negative and CXCR3-positive naive CD8 T cells. TRB cDNA was prepared as libraries by UMI-labeled 5' RACE. TCRdb re-called the 5' RACE reads and shows each CDR3 protein once, DNA omitted. The sample's table shows some 150,000 distinct CDR3 sequences. No antigen is known for these receptors. Overall study results and limits: Higher TRB CDR3 hydrophobicity marked CXCR3-positive naive cells relative to CXCR3-negative naive cells.

The sample comprised naive CXCR3+ CD8+ T cells from blood. The subset was: CD45RO-CCR7+CD27+CD95- naive CD8+ T cells expressing CXCR3 (TNR3+). All receptors come from a human donor in good health. Some clones in this sample may be carry-over from other donors' samples.

The chain is built from TRBV7-2 and TRBJ2-7; the TCRdb D gene call, TRBD1, has no DNA to confirm it. CDR1 SGHTA and CDR2 FQGNSA come from the germline V gene. The CDR3 is 14 amino acids. The chain's CDR3 is CASVAGTDSYEQYF.

The V gene is TRBV6-1, the J gene TRBJ2-2. Germline V gives CDR1 MNHNS, CDR2 SASEGT. The CDR3 has 14 amino acids. CDR3 amino acids: CASSRAKDTGELFF.

The chain carries TRBV29-1 and TRBJ1-1. Germline V lookup: CDR1 SQVTM, CDR2 ANQGSEA. CDR3 length: 11 residues. CDR3 protein: CSVQLNTEAFF.

The chain joins TRBV6-2 or TRBV6-3 to TRBJ1-1. The CDR3 loop spans 16 amino acids. In germline, CDR1 is MNHEY, CDR2 SVGEGT. The CDR3 loop reads CASSSTRAAEGTEAFF.

The V gene is TRBV12-3 or TRBV12-4, the J gene TRBJ2-1; the D gene TCRdb calls, TRBD1, cannot be checked with no DNA. The CDR3 runs 15 residues. The CDR3 sequence is CASSLPRGQYNEQFF.

Here the CDR3 reads CASSQEAYAPEQYF. This chain connects TRBV4-1 to TRBJ2-7; with no DNA, the TCRdb D assignment of TRBD1 cannot be verified. Germline V CDR1 and CDR2: MGHRA, YSYEKL. The CDR3 has 14 residues.

The V call is TRBV28, the J call TRBJ2-3; TCRdb's D call of TRBD2 is untestable without DNA. The CDR3 sequence is 13 residues long. Germline assignment: CDR1 MDHEN and CDR2 SYDVKM. CDR3 loop: CASGTTGLDTQYF.

The CDR3 sequence is CASSYTGQGYGEQFF. The J gene is TRBJ2-1, the V gene TRBV6-6; TCRdb indicates TRBD1, and absent DNA this call remains unverified. Germline V gene sequence: CDR1 MNHNY, CDR2 SVGAGI (reference sequence). This CDR3 region has 15 residues.

This rearrangement joins TRBV10-1 to TRBJ2-4. The length of the CDR3 is 14 residues. Germline-derived CDR1 and CDR2 are WNHNN and SYGVQD (reference sequence). CDR3 amino acids: CASSESNSKNIQYF.

The chain employs TRBV14 and TRBJ2-5; TCRdb designates TRBD2, a call that cannot be tested without DNA. The germline V gene encodes CDR1 SGHDN and CDR2 FVKESK. The CDR3 contains 14 residues. The CDR3 here is CASAIRGAWETQYF.

This sequence joins TRBV3-1 and TRBJ2-5; the TRBD1 assignment by TCRdb is unverifiable without DNA. The CDR3 runs to 18 residues. CDR1 and CDR2 (germline): LGHDT, YNNKEL (reference sequence). The chain's CDR3 is CASSQGLWESPVGETQYF.

The rearrangement uses TRBV5-4 and TRBJ2-1; the D call of TRBD2 rests on TCRdb alone, since no DNA is present to check it. The CDR3 covers 16 residues. The germline gives CDR1 SGHNT, CDR2 YYREEE (reference sequence). CDR3 sequence: CASSSLAGLAYNEQFF. Looking up the rest from reference TRBV5-4 and TRBJ2-1 gives the full variable domain: ETGVTQSPTHLIKTRGQQVTLRCSSQSGHNTVSWYQQALGQGPQFIFQYYREEENGRGNFPPRFSGLQFPNYSSELNVNALELDDSALYLCASSSLAGLAYNEQFFGPGTRLTVL.

The rearrangement joins TRBV7-8 to TRBJ2-7; TCRdb returns TRBD2, unconfirmable since there is no DNA. The CDR3 contains 14 residues. Looked up from germline, CDR1 is SGHVS and CDR2 is FQNEAQ. The CDR3 is CASSRGLAGDEQYF.

The chain recombines TRBV28 with TRBJ2-7; TCRdb gives TRBD2 as the D gene, but with no DNA this cannot be confirmed. CDR1 is MDHEN, CDR2 SYDVKM, per germline. This CDR3 comprises 11 residues. This chain's CDR3 is CASSPPGEQYF.

The J gene is TRBJ2-1, the V gene TRBV12-3 or TRBV12-4; TCRdb proposes TRBD1, but this gene call is untestable without DNA. The CDR3 extends over 14 amino acids. CDR3 sequence: CASRLGQIYNEQFF.

V is TRBV28 and J is TRBJ1-5. This CDR3 has 14 residues. CDR1 and CDR2 (germline): MDHEN, SYDVKM. This CDR3 is CASKEGPWDQPQHF.